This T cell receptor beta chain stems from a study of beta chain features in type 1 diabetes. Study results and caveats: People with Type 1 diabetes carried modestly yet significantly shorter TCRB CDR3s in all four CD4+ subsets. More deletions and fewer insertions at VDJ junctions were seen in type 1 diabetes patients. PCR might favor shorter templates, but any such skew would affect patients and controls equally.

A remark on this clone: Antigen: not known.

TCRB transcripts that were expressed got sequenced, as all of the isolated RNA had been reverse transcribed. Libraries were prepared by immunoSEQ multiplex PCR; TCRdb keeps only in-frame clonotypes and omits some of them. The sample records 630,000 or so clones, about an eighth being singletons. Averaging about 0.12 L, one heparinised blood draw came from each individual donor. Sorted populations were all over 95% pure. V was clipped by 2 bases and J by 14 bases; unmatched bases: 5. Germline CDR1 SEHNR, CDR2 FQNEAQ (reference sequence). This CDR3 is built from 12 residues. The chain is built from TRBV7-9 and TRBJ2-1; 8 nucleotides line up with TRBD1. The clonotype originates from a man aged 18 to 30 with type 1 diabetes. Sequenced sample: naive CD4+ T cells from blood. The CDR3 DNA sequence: TGTGCCAGCAGCTTAAGTCTGGGACAGGAGTTCTTC. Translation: CASSLSLGQEFF.